Listed here are 21 T cell receptor beta chains from one sample, sequenced in a study of cytomegalovirus exposure and HLA in healthy donors. PCR involved 60 Vbeta and 13 Jbeta primers. TCRdb keeps only in-frame clones here, not all; method: immunoSEQ multiplex PCR. This sample has approximately 140,000 clones, with about 70% found just once. Input material: PBMCs. The receptor set was obtained from a man aged 18 to 29 in good health and CMV-seronegative.

This chain joins TRBV7-5 and TRBJ2-1; the table's TRBD2 call for D was not verified on the DNA. TRBV7-5 is listed as a pseudogene. This CDR3 spans 15 amino acids. The CDR3 sequence: CAREGSGGSLNEQFF. The CDR3 DNA is TGTGCCAGAGAGGGTAGCGGGGGGTCCCTCAATGAGCAGTTCTTC.

The V and J genes are TRBV30 and TRBJ2-5, with D possibly TRBD2 on 5 matching bases. V was shortened by 2 bases and J by 4 bases, with 20 bases between the two germline ends. This CDR3 has 16 residues. Germline V CDR1 and CDR2: GTSNPN, SVGIG (reference sequence). The CDR3 protein is CAWSRGSRPSGETQYF. CDR3 DNA sequence: TGTGCCTGGAGTCGGGGAAGCCGGCCCTCCGGAGAGACCCAGTACTTC.

The rearrangement uses TRBV7-3 and TRBJ2-5, with 9 positions matching TRBD2. V was clipped by 7 bases and J by 4 bases; unmatched bases: 13. The germline V gene has CDR1 SGHTA and CDR2 FQGTGA. CDR3 length: 16 amino acids. CDR3 coding DNA: TGTGCCAGCATTAAAGCCGCGGGAGGGCCACGAGAGACCCAGTACTTC. It is translated as CASIKAAGGPRETQYF.

This chain links TRBV18 with TRBJ2-5, with TRBD2 matching over 12 bases. The CDR3 has 15 amino acids. Per germline, CDR1 KGHSH and CDR2 LQKENI. Germline trimming cut 4 bases from V and 3 bases from J; bases unmatched to any gene: 3. The CDR3 loop is CASSRWTSGEETQYF. CDR3 nucleotides: TGTGCCAGCTCACGGTGGACTAGCGGGGAAGAGACCCAGTACTTC.

J is TRBJ2-7 and V is TRBV27; 12 bases are a match to TRBD1. The germline gives CDR1 MNHEY, CDR2 SMNVEV (reference sequence). V gave up 6 bases and J gave up 3 bases; unmatched junction bases: 9. The CDR3 loop spans 16 amino acids. The CDR3 region has the DNA TGTGCCAGCAGCTTAGAAGGGACAGGGGGCAGCTACGAGCAGTACTTC. Translated: CASSLEGTGGSYEQYF.

This chain links TRBV28 with TRBJ2-1, with 8 positions matching TRBD2. Germline-derived CDR1 and CDR2 are MDHEN and SYDVKM. The CDR3 consists of 15 residues. The trim removed 2 bases at V and 6 bases at J, leaving 6 bases unmatched. The CDR3 DNA reads as TGTGCCAGCAGTTTACGGGGGAGCGGGAGCAATGAGCAGTTCTTC. It yields the protein CASSLRGSGSNEQFF.

The V and J genes are TRBV6-5 and TRBJ2-1; 15 bases match TRBD2. This CDR3 has 15 residues. CDR1 MNHEY and CDR2 SVGAGI come from the germline V gene. V was clipped by 6 bases and J by 6 bases; unmatched bases: 3. The CDR3 loop is CASSGTSGRPNEQFF. The DNA of the CDR3 is TGTGCCAGCAGCGGGACTAGCGGGAGGCCCAATGAGCAGTTCTTC.

The chain uses TRBV6-1 and TRBJ1-5, with TRBD1 identical over 7 bases. CDR3 size: 13 residues. From germline, CDR1 is MNHNS and CDR2 SASEGT. V was pared by 7 bases and J by 6 bases, with 6 bases of the junction left unmatched. DNA for the CDR3: TGTGCCAGCATCGGACAGGTGGGTCAGCCCCAGCATTTT. Its protein product is CASIGQVGQPQHF.

The V call is TRBV27, the J call TRBJ2-1; weak D call: TRBD1 (6 bases). V was shortened by 5 bases and J by 5 bases, with 22 bases between the two germline ends. The CDR3 sequence is 17 residues long. The germline gives CDR1 MNHEY, CDR2 SMNVEV (reference sequence). The CDR3 sequence is CASSLLGVGQGNNEQFF. The CDR3 DNA reads TGTGCCAGCAGTCTTCTCGGTGTGGGGCAGGGGAACAATGAGCAGTTCTTC.

The chain has TRBV7-9 and TRBJ2-1, with 10 bases identical to TRBD2. In germline, CDR1 is SEHNR, CDR2 FQNEAQ (reference sequence). With 5 bases clipped from V and 10 bases from J, the junction kept 17 bases outside the gene matches. The CDR3 is 17 amino acids. The CDR3 sequence is CASSARRLAGDLREQFF. The CDR3, as DNA: TGTGCCAGCAGCGCCCGAAGGCTAGCGGGAGATTTAAGAGAGCAGTTCTTC.

CDR3 sequence: CASSEGYGGQETQYF. As DNA, the CDR3 is TGTGCCAGCAGCGAGGGCTACGGGGGGCAAGAGACCCAGTACTTC. V gene TRBV9 combines with J gene TRBJ2-5; the match to TRBD2 covers 7 bases. V shed 3 bases and J 2 bases; nucleotides not matched to a gene: 7. This CDR3 has 15 residues. In germline, CDR1 is SGDLS, CDR2 YYNGEE.

The rearrangement links TRBV2 to TRBJ2-5, with a possible D match to TRBD2 (5 bases). Germline assignment: CDR1 SNHLY and CDR2 FYNNEI. The CDR3 totals 12 residues. V lost 4 bases to trimming and J lost 7 bases, with 10 bases between them. The CDR3 DNA follows: TGTGCCAGCAGTGGAGGGTCAGGGACCCAGTACTTC. It translates to CASSGGSGTQYF.

This chain connects TRBV5-1 to TRBJ2-7; possibly TRBD1 for D (5 bases). Trimming stripped 0 bases from V and 5 bases from J, with 6 bases between. The CDR3 runs to 12 residues. The germline gives CDR1 SGHRS, CDR2 YFSETQ. CDR3 coding DNA: TGCGCCAGCAGCTTGGAAGGGGACGAGCAGTACTTC. Its translation: CASSLEGDEQYF. The full variable domain, rest sourced from reference TRBV5-1 and TRBJ2-7, is KAGVTQTPRYLIKTRGQQVTLSCSPISGHRSVSWYQQTPGQGLQFLFEYFSETQRNKGNFPGRFSGRQFSNSRSEMNVSTLELGDSALYLCASSLEGDEQYFGPGTRLTVT.

The J gene is TRBJ2-5, the V gene TRBV6-1, with TRBD2 as a possible D gene (6 bases). With the DNA end fitting TRBJ2-7 better, the J assignment may be wrong. Germline V CDR1 and CDR2: MNHNS, SASEGT. The CDR3 has 16 residues. The CDR3 is CASSEKVWEVSYEQYF. CDR3 nucleotides: TGTGCCAGCAGTGAAAAGGTCTGGGAGGTATCCTACGAGCAGTACTTC.

CDR3 in amino acids: CASTQRGSGDYGYTF. CDR3 DNA sequence: TGTGCCAGCACCCAGCGCGGGTCCGGGGACTATGGCTACACCTTC. J is TRBJ1-2 and V is TRBV2; D is uncertain. The CDR3 extends over 15 amino acids. Per the germline V gene, CDR1 is SNHLY and CDR2 is FYNNEI. V was pared by 7 bases and J by 3 bases, with 18 bases between.

This clone was seen only a few times. The chain recombines TRBV7-9 with TRBJ2-5; 10 bases line up with TRBD1. CDR1 and CDR2 from the germline V gene are SEHNR and FQNEAQ (reference sequence). V was pared by 5 bases and J by 2 bases, with 8 bases of the junction left unmatched. This CDR3 has 16 residues. This chain's CDR3 is CASSLRQGAYQETQYF. CDR3 nucleotides: TGTGCCAGCAGCCTCCGACAGGGGGCTTATCAAGAGACCCAGTACTTC.

The chain is built from TRBV5-4 and TRBJ2-7; 9 positions match TRBD2. The length of the CDR3 is 15 residues. Trimming at V came to 4 bases and at J to 4 bases, leaving 9 bases not matched to a gene. Germline assignment: CDR1 SGHNT and CDR2 YYREEE (reference sequence). CDR3 in amino acids: CASSPGLALSYEQYF. The DNA for the CDR3 is TGTGCCAGCAGCCCGGGACTAGCTCTGTCTTACGAGCAGTACTTC.

This chain joins TRBV19 and TRBJ1-5; a weak D match, TRBD1 (5 bases). Germline CDR1 reads LNHDA; CDR2 reads SQIVND (reference sequence). This CDR3 is built from 13 residues. V lost 5 bases to trimming and J lost 3 bases, with 8 bases between them. The CDR3 bases are TGTGCCAGTAGTGACAGTTACAATCAGCCCCAGCATTTT. Translated: CASSDSYNQPQHF.

This chain connects TRBV5-4 to TRBJ1-2; 7 bases map to TRBD1. This CDR3 is built from 16 residues. CDR1 and CDR2 from the germline V gene are SGHNT and YYREEE (reference sequence). Losses at the gene ends were 4 bases for V and 8 bases for J; bases not matched to a gene: 17. For the CDR3, the DNA is TGTGCCAGCAGCGTCGAAATGACAGGGATTTCACGGGGCTACACCTTC. Its translation: CASSVEMTGISRGYTF.

This chain joins TRBV2 and TRBJ2-7; D might be TRBD2 (7 bases). Germline V CDR1 and CDR2: SNHLY, FYNNEI. The CDR3 has 15 residues. Trimming removed 6 bases from V and 5 bases from J, with 20 bases in between. CDR3 nucleotides: TGTGCCAGCAGGGAGATGTGGGGGGGCGCCAACGAGCAGTACTTC. Translating gives CASREMWGGANEQYF.

J is TRBJ2-1 and V is TRBV20-1; tentative D call: TRBD2 (6 bases). Germline V gene data show CDR1 as DFQATT and CDR2 as SNEGSKA (reference sequence). The CDR3 totals 11 residues. The chain's CDR3 is CSPSVNNEQFF. The CDR3 coding sequence is TGCAGCCCTAGCGTGAACAATGAGCAGTTCTTC.